This TCR beta chain derives from a study of regulatory T cells in long-lasting Graves disease. On this clonotype itself: A read error likely explains this, since a far larger clone differs by one base.

Relying on iRepertoire HTBI primers and Arm-PCR of CDR3 regions, the team built TCR beta libraries. A single record per CDR3 protein comes from TCRdb applying MiXCR to the multiplex PCR reads. This table holds about 220,000 distinct CDR3 sequences, less than 20% found once. This sample's time point: newly diagnosed GD, antithyroid drugs for less than 3 months. The TCR library was prepared using RNA isolated from PBMCs. The CDR3 is made up of 15 amino acids. V gave up 7 bases and J gave up 3 bases; unmatched junction bases: 12. The germline gives CDR1 SNHLY, CDR2 FYNNEI. These records were also assigned to another study, of T cells in Graves' hyperthyroidism and ophthalmopathy.

This rearrangement joins TRBV2 to TRBJ2-7; 7 bases map to TRBD2. The material sequenced was peripheral blood mononuclear cells (PBMCs), taken at new diagnosis, from a patient treated with antithyroid drugs. The clonotype originates from a woman younger than 45 with Graves disease. The CDR3 loop is CASTSLAGAFYEQYF. The CDR3 DNA follows: TGTGCCAGCACCTCCTTAGCGGGCGCCTTCTACGAGCAGTACTTC.